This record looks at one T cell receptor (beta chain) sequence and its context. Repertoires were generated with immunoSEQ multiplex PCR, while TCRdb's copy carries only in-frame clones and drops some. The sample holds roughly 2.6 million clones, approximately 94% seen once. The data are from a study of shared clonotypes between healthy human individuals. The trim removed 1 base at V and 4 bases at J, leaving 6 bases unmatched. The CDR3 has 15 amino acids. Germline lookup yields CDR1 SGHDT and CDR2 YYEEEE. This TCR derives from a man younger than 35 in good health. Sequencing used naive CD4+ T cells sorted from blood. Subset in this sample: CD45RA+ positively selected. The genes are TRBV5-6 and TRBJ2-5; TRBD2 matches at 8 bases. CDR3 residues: CASSLRRLAGETQYF. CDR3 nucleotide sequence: TGTGCCAGCAGCTTGCGACGGCTAGCGGGAGAGACCCAGTACTTC. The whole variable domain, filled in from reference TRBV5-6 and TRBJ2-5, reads DAGVTQSPTHLIKTRGQQVTLRCSPKSGHDTVSWYQQALGQGPQFIFQYYEEEERQRGNFPDRFSGHQFPNYSSELNVNALLLGDSALYLCASSLRRLAGETQYFGPGTRLLVL.